A few counts support the clone carrying this TCR beta chain. Its antigen is not identified. Germline lookup yields CDR1 SGHRS and CDR2 YFSETQ. This CDR3 has 14 residues. V lost 1 base and J 5 bases, leaving 12 bases between the germline ends. Investigators reverse transcribed all isolated RNA, so they sequenced expressed TCRB transcripts. Averages around 990,000 reads characterized the stem cell-like memory T cell samples. Generated by immunoSEQ multiplex PCR, the TCRdb table keeps only in-frame clones and is missing some. The table includes about 16,000 clones, 55% detected once. Sorting based on CD45RO/CCR7/CD25/CD127/CD95/CD27 separated CD4+ naive, central memory, regulatory and stem cell-like memory cells. The record originates from a study of beta chain features in type 1 diabetes. Overall study context: All of the samples together had 107,917,701 sorted cells examined.

The study's findings and limits: Relative to healthy donors, patients appeared to have naive, central memory and Treg TCRB repertoires that were more similar.

V is TRBV5-1 and J is TRBJ1-1; D gene unclear. This receptor was taken from a woman between 18 and 29 years old in good health. The sequencing sample was made of stem cell memory CD4+ T cells from blood. CDR3 sequence: CASSLPGDWTEAFF. The CDR3 region has the DNA TGCGCCAGCAGCTTGCCCGGGGATTGGACTGAAGCTTTCTTT. Using reference TRBV5-1 and TRBJ1-1 for the parts outside the CDR3, the full variable domain is KAGVTQTPRYLIKTRGQQVTLSCSPISGHRSVSWYQQTPGQGLQFLFEYFSETQRNKGNFPGRFSGRQFSNSRSEMNVSTLELGDSALYLCASSLPGDWTEAFFGQGTRLTVV.